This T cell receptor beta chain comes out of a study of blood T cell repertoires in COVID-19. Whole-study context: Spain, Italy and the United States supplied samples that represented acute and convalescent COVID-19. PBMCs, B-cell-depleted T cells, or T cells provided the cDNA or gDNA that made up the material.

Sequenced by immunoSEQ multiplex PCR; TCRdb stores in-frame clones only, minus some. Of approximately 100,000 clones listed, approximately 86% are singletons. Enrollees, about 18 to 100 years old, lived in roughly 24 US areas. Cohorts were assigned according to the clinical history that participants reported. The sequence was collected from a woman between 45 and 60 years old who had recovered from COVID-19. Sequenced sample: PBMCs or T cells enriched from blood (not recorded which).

Here the CDR3 reads CASSLVDRGYGYTF. The CDR3, as DNA: TGTGCCAGCAGCTTAGTGGACAGGGGCTATGGCTACACCTTC. The chain couples TRBV7-9 to TRBJ1-2; 9 bases match TRBD1. Germline V lookup: CDR1 SEHNR, CDR2 FQNEAQ (reference sequence). The CDR3 length is 14 residues. After removal of 1 base from V and 4 bases from J, the junction contained 1 base not matched to a gene.